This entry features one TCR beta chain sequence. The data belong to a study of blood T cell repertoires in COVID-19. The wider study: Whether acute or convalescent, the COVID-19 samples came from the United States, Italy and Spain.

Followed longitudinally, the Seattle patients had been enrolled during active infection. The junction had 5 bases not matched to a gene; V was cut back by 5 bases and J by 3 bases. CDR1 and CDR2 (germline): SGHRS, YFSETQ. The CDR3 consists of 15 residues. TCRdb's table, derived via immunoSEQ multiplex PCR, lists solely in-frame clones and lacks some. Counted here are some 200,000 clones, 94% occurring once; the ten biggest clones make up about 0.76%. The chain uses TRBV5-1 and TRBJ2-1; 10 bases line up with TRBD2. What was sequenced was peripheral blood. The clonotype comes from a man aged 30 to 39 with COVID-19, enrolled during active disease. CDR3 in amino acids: CASREASGGYNEQFF. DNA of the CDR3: TGCGCCAGCAGGGAGGCTAGCGGGGGCTACAATGAGCAGTTCTTC.